The present T cell receptor (beta chain) was sequenced within a study of CD4 T cells in relation to SARS-CoV-2 and coronaviruses. General observations from the study: In roughly 65% of donors, memory CD4+ clonotypes crossrecognized SARS-CoV-2 and at least one common cold coronavirus spike. The cross-reactivity analysis covered only spike protein, not other viral proteins.

There are 15 residues in the CDR3. Trimming cost V 0 bases and J 3 bases; bases outside gene matches: 0. Germline CDR1 and CDR2: KGHDR and SFDVKD. Before the COVID-19 pandemic, during about 2011-2019, CD4+ T cells were taken from unexposed donors. Worth noting for this clone: Its antigen remains unknown.

Using immunoSEQ multiplex PCR, the repertoire was profiled, and TCRdb retains in-frame clones only, with some absent. The sample carries roughly 71,000 clones, over 70% recorded once. Specimen: memory CD4+ T cells from PBMCs. This clonotype was obtained from a human donor in good health. J is TRBJ2-5 and V is TRBV24-1; 10 bases map to TRBD1. CDR3 bases: TGTGCCACCAGTGATTTGGGGACAGGGGAAGAGACCCAGTACTTC. Translating gives CATSDLGTGEETQYF.